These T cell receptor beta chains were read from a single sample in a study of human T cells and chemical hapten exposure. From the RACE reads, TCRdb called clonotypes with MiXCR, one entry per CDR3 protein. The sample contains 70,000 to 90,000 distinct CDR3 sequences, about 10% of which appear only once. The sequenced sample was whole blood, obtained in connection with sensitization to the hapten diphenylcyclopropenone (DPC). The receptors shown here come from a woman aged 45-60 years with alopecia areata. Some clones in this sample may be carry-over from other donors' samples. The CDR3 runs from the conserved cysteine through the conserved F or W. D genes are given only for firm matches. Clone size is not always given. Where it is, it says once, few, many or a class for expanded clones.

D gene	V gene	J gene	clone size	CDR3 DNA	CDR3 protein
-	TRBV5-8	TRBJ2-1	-	TGTGCCAGCAGCCGCGTCGATGAGCAGTTCTTC	CASSRVDEQFF
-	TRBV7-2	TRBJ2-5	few	TGTGCCAGCAGCCGAATTTTTGGGGAAGAGACCCAGTACTTC	CASSRIFGEETQYF
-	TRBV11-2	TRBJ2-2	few	TGTGCCAGCATCCCGGGGAGTTGGACGCCGAACACCGGGGAGCTGTTTTTT	CASIPGSWTPNTGELFF
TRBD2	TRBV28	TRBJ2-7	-	TGTGCCAGCCAGACTAGCGGGAGCCGGCCGGAGGAGCAGTACTTC	CASQTSGSRPEEQYF
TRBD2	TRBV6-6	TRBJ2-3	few	TGTGCCAGCAGGTCGGGACTAGCCGGGGGCACAGATACGCAGTATTTT	CASRSGLAGGTDTQYF
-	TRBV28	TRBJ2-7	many	TGTGCCAGCAGATCGAATAACGAGCAGTACTTC	CASRSNNEQYF
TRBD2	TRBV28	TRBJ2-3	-	TGTGCCAGCAGTCAAATAGCGGGAGGGCCTCCCCGTACGCAGTATTTT	CASSQIAGGPPRTQYF
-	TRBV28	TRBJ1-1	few	TGTGCCAGCAGCACCGGGGGGGGATCTCTAGCTTTCTTT	CASSTGGGSLAFF
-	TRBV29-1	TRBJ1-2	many	TGCAGCGTTGAAGAATTTCGGGGAAGGGGCGGCTACACCTTC	CSVEEFRGRGGYTF
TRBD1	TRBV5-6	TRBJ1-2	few	TGTGCCAGCAGCTTCTTCCCGGACAGGGGGTATGGCTACACCTTC	CASSFFPDRGYGYTF
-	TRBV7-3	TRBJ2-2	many	TGTGCCAGCAGCTTAAGATCGCCAAGGGTAATGGGGACCGGGGAGCTGTTTTTT	CASSLRSPRVMGTGELFF
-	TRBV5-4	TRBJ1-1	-	TGTGCCACCACAGGGTTTTCAACTGAAGCTTTCTTT	CATTGFSTEAFF
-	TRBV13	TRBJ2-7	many	TGTGCCAGCAGCTTAGCTAGGACCTACGAGCAGTACTTC	CASSLARTYEQYF
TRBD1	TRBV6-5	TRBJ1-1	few	TGTGCCAGCAGTTACCGGCGACAGGGAACCACTGAAGCTTTCTTT	CASSYRRQGTTEAFF
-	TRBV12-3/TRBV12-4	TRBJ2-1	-	TGTGCCAGCAGTTTAGGCGGGGTAAGGGATGAGCAGTTCTTC	CASSLGGVRDEQFF
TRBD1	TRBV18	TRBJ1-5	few	TGTGCCAGCTCACCAAGTCTAACAGGGGGCAATCAGCCCCAGCATTTT	CASSPSLTGGNQPQHF
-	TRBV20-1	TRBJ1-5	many	TGCAGTGCTAGAGATCCCGGTGGAGGTCAGCCCCAGCATTTT	CSARDPGGGQPQHF
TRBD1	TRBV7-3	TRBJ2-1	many	TGTGCCAGCAGCCGGGACAGGGGCCAGGGCAATGAGCAGTTCTTC	CASSRDRGQGNEQFF
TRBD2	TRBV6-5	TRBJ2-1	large	TGTGCCAGCACGATGCTAGCGGGAGGTGGTGAGCAGTTCTTC	CASTMLAGGGEQFF
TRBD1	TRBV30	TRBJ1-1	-	TGTGCCCGGGGACAGCCGAACACTGAAGCTTTCTTT	CARGQPNTEAFF
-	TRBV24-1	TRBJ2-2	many	TGTGCCACCAGTGGGTTGGAGGATACCGGGGAGCTGTTTTTT	CATSGLEDTGELFF
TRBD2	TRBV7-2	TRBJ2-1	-	TGTGCCAGCAGCTTAGCCCTAGCGGGAGGGCCCCATGAGCAGTTCTTC	CASSLALAGGPHEQFF
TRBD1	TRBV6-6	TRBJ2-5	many	TGTGCCAGCAGTTACTCCGGACAGGGGAAAGAGACCCAGTACTTC	CASSYSGQGKETQYF
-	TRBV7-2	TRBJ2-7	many	TGTGCCAGCAGCTTAGTAGGTGTCAGGGAACGCGAGCAGTACTTC	CASSLVGVREREQYF
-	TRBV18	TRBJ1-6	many	TGTGCCAGCTCATCCTTTCCCACAGGGCAGCCTGATTCACCCCTCCACTTT	CASSSFPTGQPDSPLHF
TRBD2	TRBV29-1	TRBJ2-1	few	TGCAGCGTTGTCCTAGCGGGGTACAATGAGCAGTTCTTC	CSVVLAGYNEQFF
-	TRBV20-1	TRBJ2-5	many	TGCAGTGCCAGTCCGGGGAATCCAGAGACCCAGTACTTC	CSASPGNPETQYF
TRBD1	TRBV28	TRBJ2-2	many	TGTGCCAGCAGTTTAGTGGACAGGGACGCCGGGGAGCTGTTTTTT	CASSLVDRDAGELFF
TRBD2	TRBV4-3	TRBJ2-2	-	TGCGCCAGCAGCCCCGAAGCGGGGGCTGGAACCGGGGAGCTGTTTTTT	CASSPEAGAGTGELFF
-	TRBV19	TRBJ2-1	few	TGTGCCAGTTCCCGGGGAACGCGCTACCAGAGGAATGAGCAGTTCTTC	CASSRGTRYQRNEQFF
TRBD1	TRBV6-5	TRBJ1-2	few	TGTGCCAGCAGCGAGGGACAGAACTATGGCTACACCTTC	CASSEGQNYGYTF
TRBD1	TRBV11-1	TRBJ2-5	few	TGTGCCAGCAGCCCAGGGGGCACCCAAGAGACCCAGTACTTC	CASSPGGTQETQYF
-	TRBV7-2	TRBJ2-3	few	TGTGCCAGCAGCTTACAGTCGACTAGACAGGATACGCAGTATTTT	CASSLQSTRQDTQYF
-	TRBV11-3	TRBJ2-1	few	TGTGCCAGCTCCGGGCAGGAAACTTACAATGAGCAGTTCTTC	CASSGQETYNEQFF
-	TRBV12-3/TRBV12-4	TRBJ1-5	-	TGTGCCAGCAGCGGACAGCACAATCAGCCCCAGCATTTT	CASSGQHNQPQHF
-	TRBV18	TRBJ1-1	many	TGTGCCAGCTCATTTGACAGGAACACTGAAGCTTTCTTT	CASSFDRNTEAFF
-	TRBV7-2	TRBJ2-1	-	TGTGCCAGCAGCTTAAATAGGAGGGTCCGGAGCTCCTACAATGAGCAGTTCTTC	CASSLNRRVRSSYNEQFF
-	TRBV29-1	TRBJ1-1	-	TGCAGCGTTGAGGAGCCAGTGAACACTGAAGCTTTCTTT	CSVEEPVNTEAFF
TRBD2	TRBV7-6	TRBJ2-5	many	TGTGCCAGCAGCTTAGCGTCTAGCGGGAGCGAGACCCAGTACTTC	CASSLASSGSETQYF
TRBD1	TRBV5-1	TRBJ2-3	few	TGCGCCAGCAGCTTCACCCGCCGGGACAGGGATACAGATACGCAGTATTTT	CASSFTRRDRDTDTQYF
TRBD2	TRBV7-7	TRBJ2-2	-	TGTGCTAGCAGCCCGGAGGTCCTAGCGGGAAACACCGGGGAGCTGTTTTTT	CASSPEVLAGNTGELFF
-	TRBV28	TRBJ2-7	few	TGTGCCAGCACAGGGAGCTACGAGCAGTACTTC	CASTGSYEQYF
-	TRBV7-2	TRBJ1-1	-	TGTGCCAGCAGCTTAGTGGGGGAGAACACTGAAGCTTTCTTT	CASSLVGENTEAFF
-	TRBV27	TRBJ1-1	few	TGTGCCAGCAGTTTATATGGGCCGGACACTGAAGCTTTCTTT	CASSLYGPDTEAFF
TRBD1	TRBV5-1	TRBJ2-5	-	TGCGCCAGCAGCTTGGACAGGGGGACCCAGTACTTC	CASSLDRGTQYF
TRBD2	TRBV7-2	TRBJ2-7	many	TGTGCCAGCAGCTTAGAGCTAGCGGGCCACGAGCAGTACTTC	CASSLELAGHEQYF
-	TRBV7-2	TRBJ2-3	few	TGTGCCAGCAGCCCCCGTCCCAACACAGATACGCAGTATTTT	CASSPRPNTDTQYF
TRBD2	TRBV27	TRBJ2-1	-	TGTGCCAGCAGCCGCGCGAGAAGCGGGACGAATGAGCAGTTCTTC	CASSRARSGTNEQFF
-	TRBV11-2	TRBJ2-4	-	TGTGCCAGCAGCTTAGGTCCTCCGGACCCTCAGTACTTC	CASSLGPPDPQYF
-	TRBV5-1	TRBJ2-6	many	TGCGCCAGCAGCAGCGGACTCCTCTCTGGGGCCAACGTCCTGACTTTC	CASSSGLLSGANVLTF
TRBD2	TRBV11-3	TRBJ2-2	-	TGTGCCAGCAGCTTACTATGGGGACTAGCGGGAGGCCAACCCGGGGAGCTGTTTTTT	CASSLLWGLAGGQPGELFF
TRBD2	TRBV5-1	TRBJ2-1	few	TGCGCCAGCAGCTTGAACCGGGGGGATGAGCAGTTCTTC	CASSLNRGDEQFF
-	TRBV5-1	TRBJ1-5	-	TGCGCCAGCAGCTTCCAGGGCGGCAATCAGCCCCAGCATTTT	CASSFQGGNQPQHF
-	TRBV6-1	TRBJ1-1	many	TGTGCCAGCAGTGAAGGGGGTTCGCGCACTGAAGCTTTCTTT	CASSEGGSRTEAFF
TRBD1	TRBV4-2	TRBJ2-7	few	TGTGCCAGCAGCCTCCACAGGGGGCGAAGCGACTACGAGCAGTACTTC	CASSLHRGRSDYEQYF